This T cell receptor beta chain originates from a study of tissue T cells after allogeneic stem cell transplantation. Points on this clone: The listed genes are named as in mouse.

This sample's time point: mouse harvest day 14 after allogeneic transplant. The graft held 10^6 splenic CD5+ T cells and 10^7 T-cell-depleted bone marrow cells. TCRbeta CDR3 was sequenced at survey depth with template counts. TCRdb's table, derived via immunoSEQ multiplex PCR, lists solely in-frame clones and lacks some. The sample has thousands of clones, 45% to 60% seen once. Material for sequencing was lymph node tissue. This TCR derives from a female BALB/c mouse given C57BL/6 T cells with graft-versus-host disease after an allogeneic hematopoietic cell transplant.

The CDR3: CASSMTVYNSPLYF. The part of the CDR3 DNA that was read is TGTGCCAGCAGTATGACAGTCTATAATTCGCCCCTCTAC. J is TRBJ1-6 and V is TRBV19; tentatively, D is TRBD1 (5 bases). The CDR3 end falls 1 residue outside the read, so it is completed with the germline J gene. TRBJ1-6 qualifies as an ORF whose function is uncertain. The germline V gene has CDR1 FNHDT and CDR2 SITEND (reference sequence). The CDR3 is 14 residues long. Trimming removed 2 bases from V and 3 bases from J, with 6 bases in between.